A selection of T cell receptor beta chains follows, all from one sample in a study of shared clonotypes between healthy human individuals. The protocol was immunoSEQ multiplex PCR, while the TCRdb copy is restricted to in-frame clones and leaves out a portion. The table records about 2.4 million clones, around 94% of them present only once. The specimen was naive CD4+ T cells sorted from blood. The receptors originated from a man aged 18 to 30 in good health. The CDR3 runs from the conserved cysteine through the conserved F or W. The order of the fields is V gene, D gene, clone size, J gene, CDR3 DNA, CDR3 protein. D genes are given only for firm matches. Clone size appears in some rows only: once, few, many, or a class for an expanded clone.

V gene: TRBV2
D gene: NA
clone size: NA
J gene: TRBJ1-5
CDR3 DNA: TGTGCCAGCAGTACTCCGGGACCAAATCAGCCCCAGCATTTT
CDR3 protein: CASSTPGPNQPQHF

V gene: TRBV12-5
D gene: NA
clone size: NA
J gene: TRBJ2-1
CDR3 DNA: TGTGCTAGTGGTTGGGACCTTGAGGGACATGAGCAGTTCTTC
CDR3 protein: CASGWDLEGHEQFF

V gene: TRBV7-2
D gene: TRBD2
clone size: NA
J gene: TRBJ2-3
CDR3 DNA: TGTGCCAGCAGCTTACCCCGGACTAGCGGGAAGTATATTACGCAGTATTTT
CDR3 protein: CASSLPRTSGKYITQYF

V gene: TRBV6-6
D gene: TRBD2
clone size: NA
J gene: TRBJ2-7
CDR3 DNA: TGTGCCAGCACCCCCGGACTAGCGGGTAACTACGAGCAGTACTTC
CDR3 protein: CASTPGLAGNYEQYF

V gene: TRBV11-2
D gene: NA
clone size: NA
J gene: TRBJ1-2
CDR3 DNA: TGTGCCAGCAGCTTACTAAGGGGCGGGGGCTATGGCTACACCTTC
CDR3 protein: CASSLLRGGGYGYTF

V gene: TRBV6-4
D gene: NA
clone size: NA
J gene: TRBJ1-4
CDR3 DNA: TGTGCCAGCAGTGTCGATAGCTCTGCAACTAATGAAAAACTGTTTTTT
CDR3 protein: CASSVDSSATNEKLFF

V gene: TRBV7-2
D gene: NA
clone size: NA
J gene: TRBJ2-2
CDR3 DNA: TGTGCCAGCAGGGGACAGAACACCGGGGAGCTGTTTTTT
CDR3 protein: CASRGQNTGELFF

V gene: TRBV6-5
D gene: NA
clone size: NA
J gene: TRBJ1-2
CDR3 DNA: TGTGCCAGCGCAAACAGCGTCGATGGCTACACCTTC
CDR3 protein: CASANSVDGYTF

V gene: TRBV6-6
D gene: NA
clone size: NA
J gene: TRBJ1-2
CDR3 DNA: TGTGCCAGCAGTTACTCGGAACTCCTTGACTATGGCTACACCTTC
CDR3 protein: CASSYSELLDYGYTF

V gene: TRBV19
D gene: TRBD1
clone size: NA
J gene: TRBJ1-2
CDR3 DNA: TGTGCCAGTAGTACGACGGGACAGCCTAACTATGGCTACACCTTC
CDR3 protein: CASSTTGQPNYGYTF

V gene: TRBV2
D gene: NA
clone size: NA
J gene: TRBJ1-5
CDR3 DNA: TGTGCCAGCAGTGGGTATGGGGGTGAAGGGCAGCCCCAGCATTTT
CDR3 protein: CASSGYGGEGQPQHF

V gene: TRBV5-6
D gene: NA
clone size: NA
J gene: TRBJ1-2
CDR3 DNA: TGTGCCAGCAGCTTGTCTGGGGATAACTATGGCTACACCTTC
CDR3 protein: CASSLSGDNYGYTF

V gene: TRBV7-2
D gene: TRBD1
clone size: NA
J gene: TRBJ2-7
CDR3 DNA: TGTGCCAGCAGCTTAGTTGGGGGACAGACCTACGAGCAGTACTTC
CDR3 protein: CASSLVGGQTYEQYF

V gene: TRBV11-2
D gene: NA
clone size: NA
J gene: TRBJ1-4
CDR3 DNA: TGTGCCAGCAGCTTAGGAGGTACAACTAATGAAAAACTGTTTTTT
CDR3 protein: CASSLGGTTNEKLFF

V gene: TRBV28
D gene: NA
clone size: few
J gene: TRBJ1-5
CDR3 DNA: TGTGCCAGCAGTTTGGGCAAACAGCCCCAGCATTTT
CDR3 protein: CASSLGKQPQHF

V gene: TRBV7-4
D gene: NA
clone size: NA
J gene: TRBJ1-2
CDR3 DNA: TGTGCCAGCAGCTTAGGAGGGATCGGCTATGGCTACACCTTC
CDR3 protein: CASSLGGIGYGYTF

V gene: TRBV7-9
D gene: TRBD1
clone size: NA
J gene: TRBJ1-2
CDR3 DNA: TGTGCCAGCAGCTTAGCGGGACAGTCGTATGGCTACACCTTC
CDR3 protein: CASSLAGQSYGYTF

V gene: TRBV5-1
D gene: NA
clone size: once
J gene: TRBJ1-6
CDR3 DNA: TGCGCCAGCAGCTTGGCGAGAGGAAGCTCCTATAATTCACCCCTCCACTTT
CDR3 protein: CASSLARGSSYNSPLHF

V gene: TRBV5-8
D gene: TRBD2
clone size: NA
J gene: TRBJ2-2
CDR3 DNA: TGTGCCAGCAGCCCGGGAGGCACCAACACCGGGGAGCTGTTTTTT
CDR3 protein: CASSPGGTNTGELFF

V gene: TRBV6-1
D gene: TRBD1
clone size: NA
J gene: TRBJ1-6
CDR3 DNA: TGTGCCAGCAGTGAACAGGGGGCTGGCAATTCACCCCTCCACTTT
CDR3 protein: CASSEQGAGNSPLHF

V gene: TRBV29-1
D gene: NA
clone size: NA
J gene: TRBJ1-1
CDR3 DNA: TGCAGCACACGGGATATGAGGCAAGCTTTCTTT
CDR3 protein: CSTRDMRQAFF

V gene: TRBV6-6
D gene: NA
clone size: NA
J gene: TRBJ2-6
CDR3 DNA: TGTGCCAGCTACCAGTTCCGGGACTCTGGGGCCAACGTCCTGACTTTC
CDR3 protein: CASYQFRDSGANVLTF

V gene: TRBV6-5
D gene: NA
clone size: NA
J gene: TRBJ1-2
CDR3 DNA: TGTGCCAGTTGGATGGGGGCCGGTGGCTACACCTTC
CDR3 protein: CASWMGAGGYTF

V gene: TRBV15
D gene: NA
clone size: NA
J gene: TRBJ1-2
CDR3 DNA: TGTGCCACCAGCAGAGCCGACCGGGGGGGCGGGTATGGCTACACCTTC
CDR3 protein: CATSRADRGGGYGYTF

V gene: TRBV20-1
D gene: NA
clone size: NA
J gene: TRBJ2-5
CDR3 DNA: TGCACCCCGACTCAGGAGACCCAGTACTTC
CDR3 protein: CTPTQETQYF

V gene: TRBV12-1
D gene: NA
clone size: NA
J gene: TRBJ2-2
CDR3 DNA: TGTGCCAGCAGCTCCATCCGGGACAGACACACCGGGGAGCTGTTTTTT
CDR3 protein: CASSSIRDRHTGELFF

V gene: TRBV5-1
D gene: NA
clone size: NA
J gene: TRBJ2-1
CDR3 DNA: TGCGCCAGCAGCCCCTCGGGGCAGGTCAATGAGCAGTTCTTC
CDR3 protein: CASSPSGQVNEQFF

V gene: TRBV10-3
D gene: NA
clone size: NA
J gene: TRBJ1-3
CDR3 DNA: TGTGCCATTTTGAGACAGGGAAACACCATATATTTT
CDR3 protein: CAILRQGNTIYF

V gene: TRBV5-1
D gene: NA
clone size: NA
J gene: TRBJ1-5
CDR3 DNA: TGCGCCAGCAGCCCCACGGGGGCGCAGGGTCAGCCCCAGCATTTT
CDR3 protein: CASSPTGAQGQPQHF

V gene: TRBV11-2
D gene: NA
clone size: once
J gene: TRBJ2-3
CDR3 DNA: TGTGCCAGCAGCTTAGTAGGTCGAAGCACAGATACGCAGTATTTT
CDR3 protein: CASSLVGRSTDTQYF

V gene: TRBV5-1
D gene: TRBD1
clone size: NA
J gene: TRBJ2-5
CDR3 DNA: TGCGCCAGCAGCTTCCAGGGGGAGGAGACCCAGTACTTC
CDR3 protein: CASSFQGEETQYF

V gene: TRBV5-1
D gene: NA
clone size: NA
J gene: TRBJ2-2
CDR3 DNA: TGCGCCAGCAGCTTGGCGGGCAGGGGTACCGGGGAGCTGTTTTTT
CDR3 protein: CASSLAGRGTGELFF

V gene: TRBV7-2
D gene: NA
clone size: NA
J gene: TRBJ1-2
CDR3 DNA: TGTGCCAGCAGCTCCAGGACAGAAGCTAACTATGGCTACACCTTC
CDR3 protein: CASSSRTEANYGYTF

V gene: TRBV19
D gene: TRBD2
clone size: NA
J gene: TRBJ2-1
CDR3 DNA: TGTGCCAGTAGTATCGGACTAGCGGGAGGTAACAATGAGCAGTTCTTC
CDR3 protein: CASSIGLAGGNNEQFF

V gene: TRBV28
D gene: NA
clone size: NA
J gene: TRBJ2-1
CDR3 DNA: TGTGCCAGCAGCCCAGGGTCTAGCGCCTACAATGAGCAGTTCTTC
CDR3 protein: CASSPGSSAYNEQFF

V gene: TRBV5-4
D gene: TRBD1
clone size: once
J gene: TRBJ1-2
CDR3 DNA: TGTGCCAGCAGCTCACAGGGGGCTGATGGCTACACCTTC
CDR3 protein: CASSSQGADGYTF

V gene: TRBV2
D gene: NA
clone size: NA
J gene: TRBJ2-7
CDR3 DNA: TGTGCCAGCAGGAATATACAGGGCTACGAGCAGTACTTC
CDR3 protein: CASRNIQGYEQYF

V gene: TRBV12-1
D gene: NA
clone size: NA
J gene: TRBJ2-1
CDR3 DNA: TGTGCCAGCAGCTTTGCGTATTTCGGGGGGCCACCCTACAATGAGCAGTTCTTC
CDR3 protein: CASSFAYFGGPPYNEQFF